This T cell receptor (beta chain) emerged from a study of cytomegalovirus exposure and HLA in healthy donors. Study results and caveats: Earlier analysis found most TCR beta V segments productive about 87% or about 30% of the time. For presence/absence analyses, sequencing depth was assumed to be roughly uniform across donors.

This PCR relied on a set of 60 Vbeta primers and 13 Jbeta primers. Measured with immunoSEQ multiplex PCR; TCRdb has only the in-frame clones, and not every one. The sample shows about 300,000 clones, roughly 85% of them seen only once. Details on this clone: Its antigen remains unknown.

The CDR3 consists of 15 residues. The germline V gene has CDR1 MNHNY and CDR2 SVGAGI (reference sequence). Trimming removed 1 base at V and 2 bases at J, with 9 bases between. The chain is built from TRBV6-6 and TRBJ1-3; no clear D gene. The sequence derives from a man between 35 and 55 years old in good health and CMV-seropositive. Input material: PBMCs. This CDR3 is CASSYFSPAGNTIYF. In nucleotides, the CDR3 is TGTGCCAGCAGTTACTTTTCTCCAGCTGGAAACACCATATATTTT.